This T cell receptor beta chain was found in a study of radiotherapy plus CTLA-4 blockade in lung cancer (dated by TCRdb to the late 2010s). Looking at the study overall: Objective responses were observed in 15% to 20% of enrolled patients, and disease control was achieved in around 30%.

In the case of this clone: The antigen this receptor binds is unknown. Base qualities are not at hand, and no much larger clone is one base apart.

The library came from the immunoSEQ multiplex PCR assay. The table was pulled from immuneACCESS by TCRdb, which kept in-frame rearrangements only. Such tables lose some clones; where checked, under half of the loss comes from unresolved V genes, and the rest has no known cause. This sample holds approximately 98,000 clones; around 83% were observed only once. Of the sample, 3% to 3.5% falls within the top ten clones. The study tested focal radiation therapy combined with CTLA-4 blockade (ipilimumab) in patients with chemo-refractory metastatic non-small-cell lung cancer. Summary of the overall study and its limitations: TCR clones derived from tumors expanded in peripheral blood after treatment with radiotherapy and ipilimumab. Increased serum interferon-beta after radiation, together with early dynamic changes in blood T cell clones, were reported to be the strongest predictors of response.

This clonotype was sampled from a human donor with non-small cell lung cancer who had a partial response to radiotherapy plus ipilimumab. Material: peripheral blood, obtained from a patient treated with radiotherapy plus ipilimumab.

The bases are TGTGCCAGCAGCTCCGGGACAGGGTCTCGGGGTGAGCAGTTCTTC. It codes for CASSSGTGSRGEQFF. The sequence links TRBV7-8 to TRBJ2-1, with 9 central nucleotides matching TRBD1. The CDR3 sequence holds 15 residues, the cysteine and phenylalanine included. Only the CDR3 region is kept as DNA, spanning 45 bases read in frame from base 1. Based on the germline V gene, the CDR1 and CDR2 sequences are SGHVS and FQNEAQ. V and J are trimmed by 4 bases and 9 bases, and the gene matches miss 10 bases of the junction.